This TCR beta chain was retrieved from a study of blood T cell repertoires in COVID-19. Study details: Spain, Italy and the United States supplied samples that represented acute and convalescent COVID-19. PBMCs, B-cell-depleted T cells, or T cells provided the cDNA or gDNA that made up the material.

TCRdb's copy holds only in-frame clones and misses some; the assay was immunoSEQ multiplex PCR. The profile covers around 26,000 clones, with about 90% appearing a single time and 2% to 3% taken by the ten largest. V shed 4 bases and J 6 bases; nucleotides not matched to a gene: 5. This CDR3 is built from 14 residues. Germline CDR1 SEHNR, CDR2 FQNEAQ (reference sequence). The V and J genes are TRBV7-9 and TRBJ1-2; the match to TRBD1 covers 10 bases. Specimen: peripheral blood. The sequence was obtained from a human donor in a cohort sampled during active COVID-19. CDR3 residues: CASSSGTGAHGYTF. The CDR3 nucleotides are TGTGCCAGCAGCTCCGGGACAGGGGCCCATGGCTACACCTTC.